This passage covers 20 T cell receptor beta chains from one sample sequenced in a study of a mutant IDH1 vaccine in newly diagnosed glioma (dated by TCRdb to about 2021). Libraries were constructed by the immunoSEQ multiplex PCR assay. As stored in TCRdb, this immuneACCESS dataset retains in-frame rearrangements with V and J assigned. A fraction of the clones does not appear; measured against another copy, unresolved V genes explain less than half of the discrepancy, and the remainder lacks a known reason. Present in this sample are tens of thousands of clones, 84% of which were seen just once. The ten largest clones add up to 10% to 15% of the sample. The time point tag for this specimen amounts to: week 35, safety follow-up. Every vaccine dose consisted of 300 ug of a 20-mer mutant IDH1 peptide in Montanide, administered subcutaneously together with topical imiquimod. These receptors' targets are unknown.

Sample: PBMCs, taken from a glioma patient whose treatment included an IDH1 peptide vaccine. All receptors come from a man aged 18 to 30 with glioma.

This clone was seen only a few times. The chain combines TRBV4-1 with TRBJ1-1; D not certain. The CDR3 is 15 residues long. The V gene lost 2 bases and the J gene lost 0 bases, with 10 bases spanning the gap. CDR1 and CDR2 (germline): MGHRA, YSYEKL. CDR3 coding DNA: TGCGCCAGCAGCCAATGGCGCGGAGTGAACACTGAAGCTTTCTTT. It specifies CASSQWRGVNTEAFF.

This chain connects TRBV5-4 to TRBJ2-7; TRBD2 matches at 8 bases. V shed 5 bases and J 4 bases; nucleotides not matched to a gene: 14. Germline V gene data show CDR1 as SGHNT and CDR2 as YYREEE (reference sequence). CDR3 length equals 16 residues. The CDR3 sequence: CASRPGLGAIGYEQYF. DNA of the CDR3: TGTGCCAGCAGGCCGGGACTAGGGGCCATTGGGTACGAGCAGTACTTC.

The chain links TRBV6-6 to TRBJ1-1; D gene unclear. CDR1 MNHNY and CDR2 SVGAGI come from the germline V gene (reference sequence). V lost 0 bases, J lost 1 base, and 3 bases lay in between. This CDR3 comprises 13 residues. CDR3 DNA sequence: TGTGCCAGCAGTTACTCGACGAACACTGAAGCTTTCTTT. This codes for CASSYSTNTEAFF.

This rearrangement joins TRBV11-1 to TRBJ2-5; the D is unclear. V was trimmed by 1 base and J by 2 bases, leaving 8 bases between them. The length of the CDR3 is 14 residues. Germline V gene lookup returns CDR1 SGHAT and CDR2 FQDESV (reference sequence). CDR3 protein: CASSLEWRQETQYF. The CDR3 DNA sequence: TGTGCCAGCAGCTTAGAGTGGCGGCAAGAGACCCAGTACTTC.

This clone was recorded once. V usage is TRBV27 and J usage is TRBJ1-1; D is perhaps TRBD1 (5 bases). Germline V gene data show CDR1 as MNHEY and CDR2 as SMNVEV (reference sequence). The CDR3 is made up of 14 amino acids. V lost 8 bases, J lost 6 bases, and 19 bases lay in between. This CDR3 reads CASQFGAASAEAFF. CDR3 coding DNA: TGTGCCAGCCAATTCGGGGCAGCTAGCGCTGAAGCTTTCTTT.

The chain joins TRBV6-5 to TRBJ1-2; 10 bases align to TRBD1. The CDR3 has 15 residues. Germline-derived CDR1 and CDR2 are MNHEY and SVGAGI. V lost 6 bases to trimming and J lost 3 bases; unmatched junction nucleotides: 7. The CDR3 region is CASRKGTGEYYGYTF. CDR3 in DNA: TGTGCCAGCAGGAAAGGGACAGGGGAATACTATGGCTACACCTTC.

J is TRBJ2-7 and V is TRBV4-2; D might be TRBD1 or TRBD2, each matching 5 bases. CDR3 length: 15 amino acids. The V gene's germline CDR1 is LGHNA and CDR2 YNFKEQ. With 1 base removed from V and 5 bases from J, the gap between germline ends came to 15 bases. DNA for the CDR3: TGTGCCAGCAGCCAAGGACCGGGACCCCTCAACGAGCAGTACTTC. Protein sequence: CASSQGPGPLNEQYF.

The rearrangement joins TRBV4-2 to TRBJ2-3, with TRBD2 matching over 9 bases. This CDR3 is built from 17 residues. Germline lookup yields CDR1 LGHNA and CDR2 YNFKEQ. V was clipped by 0 bases and J by 3 bases; unmatched bases: 7. CDR3 sequence: CASSQDRGGGATDTQYF. The CDR3, as DNA: TGTGCCAGCAGCCAAGATCGAGGCGGGGGGGCGACAGATACGCAGTATTTT.

J is TRBJ1-2 and V is TRBV19; D may be TRBD1 (5 bases). Trimming stripped 3 bases from V and 4 bases from J, with 12 bases between. The CDR3 runs to 14 residues. CDR1 and CDR2 from the germline V gene are LNHDA and SQIVND (reference sequence). CDR3 sequence: CASSIGTAAYGYTF. CDR3 in DNA: TGTGCCAGTAGTATCGGGACGGCCGCCTATGGCTACACCTTC.

The J gene is TRBJ2-1, the V gene TRBV7-9; TRBD2 might be the D (5 bases). The CDR3 covers 18 residues. The germline V and J ends were trimmed by 1 base and 0 bases, with 16 bases remaining between them. Germline CDR1 reads SEHNR; CDR2 reads FQNEAQ (reference sequence). CDR3 sequence (DNA): TGTGCCAGCAGCTTAGGTGTAGGACTCCCAAGCTCCTACAATGAGCAGTTCTTC. Translated: CASSLGVGLPSSYNEQFF.

This chain uses TRBV7-3 with TRBJ2-7; 10 nucleotides match TRBD2. Germline V gene lookup returns CDR1 SGHTA and CDR2 FQGTGA. V shed 4 bases and J 3 bases; nucleotides not matched to a gene: 0. This CDR3 comprises 13 residues. In DNA form, the CDR3 reads TGTGCCAGCAGCTCTAGCGGGGGCTACGAGCAGTACTTC. This sequence encodes CASSSSGGYEQYF.

The V and J genes are TRBV7-2 and TRBJ2-5; 11 nucleotides line up with TRBD2. Per germline, CDR1 SGHTA and CDR2 FQGNSA. V lost 4 bases, J lost 1 base, and 5 bases stayed unmatched. The CDR3 length is 16 residues. Here the CDR3 DNA reads TGTGCCAGCAGCTCCTCCGGGACTAGCGGCCAAGAGACCCAGTACTTC. It specifies CASSSSGTSGQETQYF.

The genes are TRBV6-5 and TRBJ2-7, with D perhaps being TRBD1 or TRBD2 (6 bases each). CDR1 is MNHEY and CDR2 is SVGAGI in the germline V gene. The CDR3 spans 13 residues. V lost 8 bases, J lost 3 bases, and 14 bases lay in between. The chain's CDR3 is CASVGGFHYEQYF. CDR3 coding DNA: TGTGCCAGCGTGGGGGGCTTCCACTACGAGCAGTACTTC.

This clone was seen a single time. The chain recombines TRBV7-6 with TRBJ2-5, with unresolved D. Trimming pared 5 bases from V and 2 bases from J, leaving 18 bases between. Per the germline V gene, CDR1 is SGHVS and CDR2 is FNYEAQ. This CDR3 is built from 16 residues. The DNA for the CDR3 is TGTGCCAGCAGCGCGCGGTTATTTCTGTCTCAAGAGACCCAGTACTTC. This translates into CASSARLFLSQETQYF. The full variable domain, rest sourced from reference TRBV7-6 and TRBJ2-5, is GAGVSQSPRYKVTKRGQDVALRCDPISGHVSLYWYRQALGQGPEFLTYFNYEAQQDKSGLPNDRFSAERPEGSISTLTIQRTEQRDSAMYRCASSARLFLSQETQYFGPGTRLLVL.

J is TRBJ2-3 and V is TRBV5-4; D gene ambiguous. V was trimmed by 0 bases and J by 2 bases, leaving 4 bases between them. Germline V CDR1 and CDR2: SGHNT, YYREEE (reference sequence). CDR3 length equals 13 residues. CDR3 in amino acids: CASSLAPTDTQYF. CDR3 nucleotides: TGTGCCAGCAGCTTGGCCCCCACAGATACGCAGTATTTT.

This CDR3 is CASSFFRTGMNTEAFF. DNA for the CDR3: TGTGCCAGCAGCTTCTTCCGGACAGGCATGAACACTGAAGCTTTCTTT. This sequence joins TRBV7-9 and TRBJ1-1, with 7 bases matching TRBD1. CDR1 is SEHNR and CDR2 is FQNEAQ in the germline V gene (reference sequence). With 3 bases clipped from V and 0 bases from J, the junction kept 7 bases outside the gene matches. The length of the CDR3 is 16 residues.

The rearrangement joins TRBV14 to TRBJ1-1; TRBD1 matches 8 bases. The germline gives CDR1 SGHDN, CDR2 FVKESK. The V and J ends lost 4 bases and 0 bases, in that order; junction bases with no gene match: 10. The length of the CDR3 is 17 residues. In DNA, the CDR3 is TGTGCCAGCAGCCGAAGACGGGACAGGACTTTGAACACTGAAGCTTTCTTT. Translation: CASSRRRDRTLNTEAFF.

J is TRBJ2-1 and V is TRBV27, with 7 bases fitting TRBD2. Germline-derived CDR1 and CDR2 are MNHEY and SMNVEV (reference sequence). The CDR3 extends over 15 amino acids. Germline trimming cut 5 bases from V and 8 bases from J; bases unmatched to any gene: 12. The DNA for the CDR3 is TGTGCCAGCAGTCCGTGGTCGGGGGGAGGCGATGAGCAGTTCTTC. Translation gives CASSPWSGGGDEQFF.

This chain joins TRBV9 and TRBJ1-1, with unresolved D. Trimming shortened V by 4 bases and J by 0 bases, and 19 bases separated the two germline ends. The CDR3 runs 17 residues. Per germline, CDR1 SGDLS and CDR2 YYNGEE. This CDR3 is CASSPQTPGNMNTEAFF. CDR3 DNA sequence: TGTGCCAGCAGCCCTCAAACGCCCGGCAATATGAACACTGAAGCTTTCTTT.

This chain joins TRBV27 and TRBJ2-1, with 14 positions matching TRBD2. This CDR3 region has 19 residues. Germline V gene data show CDR1 as MNHEY and CDR2 as SMNVEV (reference sequence). The V and J ends lost 6 bases and 4 bases, in that order; junction bases with no gene match: 14. CDR3 region: CASSLGGGLAGVWYNEQFF. In nucleotides, the CDR3 is TGTGCCAGCAGCCTGGGTGGGGGACTAGCGGGAGTCTGGTACAATGAGCAGTTCTTC.